Below are 31 T cell receptor beta chains sequenced from a single sample in a study of vaccination and CD4 T cells after COVID-19. Treatment given: approximately 9-day PBMC culture with coronavirus spike peptide pools or control peptides (ViraFEST assay). From the unexposed donor, CD4+ T cells were collected ahead of the COVID-19 pandemic (2011-2018). Antigen specificity for these receptors is unknown. The study sequenced cultured CD4+ T cell DNA using the Oncomine TCR Beta short-read assay. TCRdb redid the calling of the PCR reads with MiXCR, one entry per CDR3 protein. The top ten clones hold 20% to 25% of a sample with under 350 distinct CDR3 sequences, 7.4% of them seen once. The sample taken for sequencing was CD4+ T cells from blood, cultured in vitro. The receptors were gathered from a human donor in good health.

This clonotype is large. The rearrangement joins TRBV10-3 to TRBJ1-5; D unresolved. CDR3 length equals 13 residues. The ends were cut back, 4 bases at V and 4 bases at J, with 8 bases in the middle. Looked up from germline, CDR1 is ENHRY and CDR2 is SYGVKD. The DNA of the CDR3 is TGTGCCATCAGTGGGCAGGCGAATCAGCCCCAGCATTTT. Translated, it gives CAISGQANQPQHF.

By share of the sample, this clonotype is hyperexpanded. This sequence joins TRBV28 and TRBJ2-2; D is ambiguous. The CDR3 consists of 13 residues. V lost 4 bases to trimming and J lost 8 bases, with 11 bases between them. Germline CDR1 is MDHEN and CDR2 is SYDVKM. The CDR3 region has the DNA TGTGCCAGCAGTTCCCGTGGTATAGGGGAGCTGTTTTTT. Encoded protein: CASSSRGIGELFF. Based on the CDR3 plus reference TRBV28 and TRBJ2-2, the full variable domain is DVKVTQSSRYLVKRTGEKVFLECVQDMDHENMFWYRQDPGLGLRLIYFSYDVKMKEKGDIPEGYSVSREKKERFSLILESASTNQTSMYLCASSSRGIGELFFGEGSRLTVL.

Sample share makes this clonotype large (0.1 to 1%). This chain joins TRBV7-9 and TRBJ2-7, with 9 bases fitting TRBD2. The CDR3 consists of 16 residues. Unmatched junction bases numbered 6, after V lost 3 bases and J lost 0 bases. The germline gives CDR1 SEHNR, CDR2 FQNEAQ (reference sequence). CDR3 sequence reads: CASSFPSGGNSYEQYF. CDR3 nucleotide sequence: TGTGCCAGCAGCTTCCCCAGCGGGGGGAACTCCTACGAGCAGTACTTC.

This clonotype is large in the sample. This chain links TRBV20-1 with TRBJ2-6, with D tentatively TRBD2 (6 bases). Germline CDR1 and CDR2: DFQATT and SNEGSKA (reference sequence). Trimming cost V 7 bases and J 0 bases, with 16 bases left between them. The CDR3 runs to 16 residues. The chain's CDR3 is CSGQYRGLSGANVLTF. CDR3 sequence (DNA): TGCAGTGGCCAGTACCGGGGACTCTCTGGGGCCAACGTCCTGACTTTC.

Sample share makes this clonotype medium-sized. This rearrangement joins TRBV9 to TRBJ1-1; D ambiguous. Trimming pared 0 bases from V and 4 bases from J, leaving 10 bases between. The CDR3 totals 14 residues. Germline CDR1 reads SGDLS; CDR2 reads YYNGEE. The CDR3 spells CASSVGNGGTEAFF. CDR3 nucleotides: TGTGCCAGCAGCGTAGGAAACGGCGGCACTGAAGCTTTCTTT.

This clonotype ranks as large (0.1 to 1%). J is TRBJ2-7 and V is TRBV7-9; D could derive from TRBD1 or TRBD2 (5 bases each). From germline, CDR1 is SEHNR and CDR2 FQNEAQ (reference sequence). V lost 2 bases and J lost 0, with 11 bases in between. This CDR3 has 15 residues. The DNA for the CDR3 is TGTGCCAGCAGCTTAAGGGACGGAGCCTCCTACGAGCAGTACTTC. As protein: CASSLRDGASYEQYF.

By share of the sample, this clonotype is large. The chain couples TRBV7-2 to TRBJ2-3, with D possibly matching TRBD1 (6 bases). In germline, CDR1 is SGHTA, CDR2 FQGNSA. This CDR3 is 14 amino acids long. The V end was cut by 5 bases, the J end by 2 bases, with 11 bases between. The CDR3 reads CASSARGPTDTQYF. CDR3 coding DNA: TGTGCCAGCAGCGCCAGGGGCCCCACAGATACGCAGTATTTT.

By share, this clonotype counts as medium-sized. The chain couples TRBV5-1 to TRBJ2-7; the match to TRBD1 covers 12 bases. V dropped 4 bases and J dropped 7; count of bases not matched to a gene: 9. The CDR3 has 15 residues. Germline V gene lookup returns CDR1 SGHRS and CDR2 YFSETQ. As DNA, the CDR3 is TGCGCCAGCAGCCCGGGACAGGGGGCGGGAGTAGAGCAGTACTTC. The encoded protein is CASSPGQGAGVEQYF.

This clonotype is categorized as medium-sized. The genes are TRBV12-3 or TRBV12-4 and TRBJ2-1; D call uncertain. V dropped 2 bases and J dropped 0 bases, with 11 bases sitting between them. The CDR3 is made up of 16 amino acids. CDR3 bases: TGTGCCAGCAGTTTAAGAGGCCGGCTCTCCTACAATGAGCAGTTCTTC. Its protein product is CASSLRGRLSYNEQFF.

In regard to this clonotype: One end of the junction is discordant with germline, which a read error may explain. This sequence joins TRBV18 and TRBJ1-4, with 7 bases identical to TRBD1. Germline CDR1 and CDR2: KGHSH and LQKENI. The CDR3 runs 16 residues. Here the CDR3 reads CAGSPTAQGINEKLFF. CDR3 coding DNA: TGTGCCGGCTCACCAACCGCACAGGGGATTAATGAAAAACTGTTTTTT.

Of note for this clonotype: With a much larger clone just one base away, this may be a read error. V is TRBV28 and J is TRBJ1-1, with 10 bases that match TRBD1. Losses at the gene ends were 3 bases for V and 4 bases for J; bases not matched to a gene: 5. Germline CDR1 is MDHEN and CDR2 is SYDVKM. This CDR3 spans 15 amino acids. This CDR3 is CASSLTGGAGTEAFF. CDR3 coding DNA: TGTGCCAGCAGTTTGACAGGGGGCGCCGGCACTGAAGCTTTCTTT.

Judged by abundance, this clonotype is large. The chain couples TRBV7-3 to TRBJ2-1; the match to TRBD1 covers 7 bases. In germline, CDR1 is SGHTA, CDR2 FQGTGA. The CDR3 extends over 13 amino acids. J was trimmed by 7 bases and V by 5 bases; bases with no gene match: 5. CDR3 loop: CASSTNRGNEQFF. The CDR3 DNA reads TGTGCCAGCAGCACCAACAGGGGTAATGAGCAGTTCTTC.

By share, this clonotype counts as medium-sized (0.01 to 0.1%). This rearrangement joins TRBV18 to TRBJ2-2; D is undetermined. The V gene lost 2 bases and the J gene lost 0 bases, with 4 bases spanning the gap. Looked up from germline, CDR1 is KGHSH and CDR2 is LQKENI. The CDR3 has 14 residues. DNA of the CDR3: TGTGCCAGCTCACCAGGGACGAACACCGGGGAGCTGTTTTTT. Translating it yields CASSPGTNTGELFF.

Regarding this clonotype: A much bigger clone sits one base away, suggesting this may be a read error. This chain connects TRBV6-2 or TRBV6-3 to TRBJ2-1; 9 bases align to TRBD1. There are 12 residues in the CDR3. Germline-derived CDR1 and CDR2 are MNHEY and SVGEGT. The V segment lost 8 bases and the J segment 15 bases; nucleotides outside the gene matches: 11. Here the CDR3 DNA reads TGTGCCAGCTGCAAGGGACAGGGCTTGTGGTTCTTC. Translating it yields CASCKGQGLWFF.

This rearrangement joins TRBV2 to TRBJ2-2; D not resolved. Germline CDR1 reads SNHLY; CDR2 reads FYNNEI. CDR3 length equals 15 residues. V lost 2 bases and J lost 4, with 11 bases in between. CDR3 nucleotide sequence: TGTGCCAGCAGTGAACTTAACAGCTTCACCGGGGAGCTGTTTTTT. Translated: CASSELNSFTGELFF.

By frequency in the sample, this clonotype is medium-sized. V gene TRBV12-3 or TRBV12-4 combines with J gene TRBJ2-3; TRBD2 agrees at 8 bases. This CDR3 spans 15 amino acids. Losses at the gene ends were 10 bases for V and 2 bases for J; bases not matched to a gene: 11. The CDR3 is CATSLGGVITDTQYF. The CDR3 DNA reads as TGTGCCACCTCACTCGGGGGGGTGATCACAGATACGCAGTATTTT.

This clonotype counts as large. The chain joins TRBV7-3 to TRBJ2-7; possible D gene TRBD2, 6 bases. The CDR3 length is 16 residues. V was clipped by 5 bases and J by 3 bases, with 20 bases between them. Germline V lookup: CDR1 SGHTA, CDR2 FQGTGA. The CDR3 here is CASSPGPGGVDYEQYF. Written as DNA, the CDR3 is TGTGCCAGCAGCCCCGGCCCCGGCGGGGTGGACTACGAGCAGTACTTC.

This clonotype rates as large. The V and J genes are TRBV28 and TRBJ2-7; 8 bases map to TRBD2. This CDR3 has 17 residues. Unmatched junction bases numbered 12, after V lost 2 bases and J lost 3 bases. Per the germline V gene, CDR1 is MDHEN and CDR2 is SYDVKM. This CDR3 is CASSLKGPGTSNYEQYF. Here the CDR3 DNA reads TGTGCCAGCAGTTTAAAGGGCCCGGGGACTAGTAACTACGAGCAGTACTTC.

This clonotype is labeled as large. The genes are TRBV19 and TRBJ1-1; D is perhaps TRBD1 (5 bases). Trimming shortened V by 4 bases and J by 7 bases, and 19 bases separated the two germline ends. Germline values: CDR1 LNHDA, CDR2 SQIVND (reference sequence). This CDR3 region has 15 residues. The CDR3 nucleotides read TGTGCCAGTAGTAGTAGGCAGAAAGGGGTCATTGAAGCTTTCTTT. It codes for CASSSRQKGVIEAFF. Variable domain in full (rest from reference TRBV19 and TRBJ1-1): DGGITQSPKYLFRKEGQNVTLSCEQNLNHDAMYWYRQDPGQGLRLIYYSQIVNDFQKGDIAEGYSVSREKKESFPLTVTSAQKNPTAFYLCASSSRQKGVIEAFFGQGTRLTVV.

This clonotype ranks as large. The chain recombines TRBV2 with TRBJ2-7, with D hard to call. The germline CDR1 and CDR2 sequences are SNHLY and FYNNEI. The V gene lost 3 bases and the J gene lost 5 bases, with 8 bases spanning the gap. The CDR3 is 12 residues long. The CDR3 DNA sequence: TGTGCCAGCAGTGACCTGGCGGACGAGCAGTACTTC. It codes for CASSDLADEQYF.

This clonotype occurred a few times. The chain couples TRBV6-5 to TRBJ1-4; D gene uncertain. V was pared by 3 bases and J by 4 bases, with 15 bases between. In germline, CDR1 is MNHEY, CDR2 SVGAGI. This CDR3 is 16 amino acids long. DNA of the CDR3: TGTGCCAGCAGTTATACCCGACGACGGCTTAATGAAAAACTGTTTTTT. It encodes CASSYTRRRLNEKLFF.

This clonotype is labeled large. The chain couples TRBV19 to TRBJ2-7; 11 bases align to TRBD1. The CDR3 runs 13 residues. The germline V gene encodes CDR1 LNHDA and CDR2 SQIVND (reference sequence). J lost 3 bases, V lost 10 bases, and 5 bases had no gene match. Written as DNA, the CDR3 is TGTGCCACTATGGGACAGGGGGTCTACGAGCAGTACTTC. Encoded protein: CATMGQGVYEQYF.

In this sample, this clonotype is large (0.1 to 1%). The chain couples TRBV7-9 to TRBJ2-7; D tentatively reads TRBD1 or TRBD2 (6 bases each). From germline, CDR1 is SEHNR and CDR2 FQNEAQ (reference sequence). The CDR3 has 14 residues. With 3 bases removed from V and 4 bases from J, the gap between germline ends came to 13 bases. The CDR3, as DNA: TGTGCCAGCAGCTTCCGGGGGCAGTCTTACGAGCAGTACTTC. It specifies CASSFRGQSYEQYF.

This clonotype is termed large. This chain joins TRBV6-1 and TRBJ2-1; 8 bases are a match to TRBD1. The germline gives CDR1 MNHNS, CDR2 SASEGT. The CDR3 spans 13 residues. The V gene end was trimmed by 5 bases and the J gene end by 4 bases; junction bases not matched to a gene: 1. CDR3 coding DNA: TGTGCCAGCAGTCGACAGGGGTACAATGAGCAGTTCTTC. Its protein is CASSRQGYNEQFF.

Judged by abundance, this clonotype is medium-sized (0.01 to 0.1%). The rearrangement joins TRBV19 to TRBJ2-1, with TRBD1 matching 8 bases. J lost 3 bases, V lost 1 base, and 5 bases had no gene match. Germline CDR1 reads LNHDA; CDR2 reads SQIVND (reference sequence). This CDR3 region has 16 residues. The CDR3 coding sequence is TGTGCCAGTAGTATAGCTGCAGGGGGCCTCTACAATGAGCAGTTCTTC. This codes for CASSIAAGGLYNEQFF.

By proportion, this clonotype is large (0.1 to 1%). The chain combines TRBV19 with TRBJ1-1, with unresolved D. The length of the CDR3 is 13 residues. The V end lost 4 bases, the J end lost 0 bases, and 6 bases lay between the germline ends. In germline, CDR1 is LNHDA, CDR2 SQIVND (reference sequence). CDR3 protein: CASSTTMNTEAFF. CDR3 DNA: TGTGCCAGTAGTACAACAATGAACACTGAAGCTTTCTTT. The full variable domain, with the rest looked up from reference TRBV19 and TRBJ1-1, is DGGITQSPKYLFRKEGQNVTLSCEQNLNHDAMYWYRQDPGQGLRLIYYSQIVNDFQKGDIAEGYSVSREKKESFPLTVTSAQKNPTAFYLCASSTTMNTEAFFGQGTRLTVV.

The chain uses TRBV5-5 and TRBJ2-1; D ambiguous. The germline V gene has CDR1 SGHKS and CDR2 YYEKEE (reference sequence). V was shortened by 0 bases and J by 1 base, with 5 bases between the two germline ends. The CDR3 length is 14 residues. CDR3 in amino acids: CASSLEWSYNEQFF. CDR3 sequence (DNA): TGTGCCAGCAGCTTGGAATGGTCCTACAATGAGCAGTTCTTC. The whole variable domain, remainder taken from reference TRBV5-5 and TRBJ2-1, is DAGVTQSPTHLIKTRGQQVTLRCSPISGHKSVSWYQQVLGQGPQFIFQYYEKEERGRGNFPDRFSARQFPNYSSELNVNALLLGDSALYLCASSLEWSYNEQFFGPGTRLTVL.

This clonotype is classed as large. The chain couples TRBV5-4 to TRBJ2-7; 7 bases map to TRBD2. Germline values: CDR1 SGHNT, CDR2 YYREEE (reference sequence). V gave up 10 bases and J gave up 5 bases; unmatched junction bases: 15. The CDR3 consists of 14 residues. The DNA for the CDR3 is TGTGCCGAGAGCTACGGGACGGGAGGACACGAGCAGTACTTC. This codes for CAESYGTGGHEQYF.

This clonotype is labeled as large. The V call is TRBV19, the J call TRBJ1-5; D might be TRBD1 (6 bases). Germline V lookup: CDR1 LNHDA, CDR2 SQIVND (reference sequence). V was cut by 1 base and J by 0 bases, with 10 bases left in between. There are 16 residues in the CDR3. The CDR3 sequence: CASSIGTGNSNQPQHF. The CDR3 DNA reads TGTGCCAGTAGTATAGGAACAGGGAATAGCAATCAGCCCCAGCATTTT.

By share of the sample, this clonotype is large. The rearrangement uses TRBV5-4 and TRBJ2-1; the D gene is possibly TRBD2 (5 bases). Per germline, CDR1 SGHNT and CDR2 YYREEE (reference sequence). Trimming removed 3 bases from V and 2 bases from J, with 12 bases in between. The CDR3 loop spans 15 amino acids. In DNA form, the CDR3 reads TGTGCCAGCAGCTCCGGACTGCTACCCTACAATGAGCAGTTCTTC. Translating it yields CASSSGLLPYNEQFF.

Relative to its sample, this clonotype is medium-sized. The chain combines TRBV18 with TRBJ1-1; a possible D gene is TRBD1 (5 bases). Trimming removed 1 base at V and 10 bases at J, with 19 bases between. CDR3 length equals 15 residues. Germline CDR1 KGHSH, CDR2 LQKENI. The CDR3: CASSPLTTETEGAFF. Here the CDR3 DNA reads TGTGCCAGCTCACCACTCACCACGGAGACAGAGGGAGCTTTCTTT.